The sequence of this TCR beta chain was determined in a study of CD8+ T cells in alopecia areata. This clone occurred a few times. Isolated RNA was reverse transcribed into cDNA used as the sequencing template. Here immunoSEQ multiplex PCR was the method, and the copy in TCRdb shows in-frame clones only, minus some. The sample records around 200,000 clones, 58% being singletons. Treatment noted: oral pan-JAK inhibitor, 5-10 mg twice daily. Peripheral blood and lesional scalp punch biopsies came from alopecia areata patients. V was shortened by 6 bases and J by 2 bases, with 13 bases between the two germline ends. The CDR3 is 14 residues long. Germline assignment: CDR1 WSHSY and CDR2 SAAADI.

The chain links TRBV10-2 to TRBJ1-1, with D uncertain. The specimen was CD8+ T cells sorted from blood, collected at week 24, from a patient treated with tofacitinib. The sequence derives from a human donor with alopecia areata. CDR3 coding DNA: TGCGCCAGCAGCCCCGGGGAGAGTAACACTGAAGCTTTCTTT. Amino acid sequence: CASSPGESNTEAFF.